This paragraph covers one T cell receptor beta chain sequence. This sample stems from a study of blood T cell repertoires in COVID-19. Across the study: Samples taken during acute and convalescent COVID-19 were collected in the United States, Italy and Spain.

Here immunoSEQ multiplex PCR was the method, and the copy in TCRdb shows in-frame clones only, minus some. The top ten hold 4.2% of the sample, which has around 260,000 clones, 84% seen once. V trimming: 5 bases; J trimming: 10 bases; junction bases outside the gene matches: 3. CDR1 SEHNR and CDR2 FQNEAQ come from the germline V gene (reference sequence). There are 12 residues in the CDR3. The sequenced material came from peripheral blood. This clonotype was obtained from a man aged 55 to 69 with acute or convalescent COVID-19. This rearrangement joins TRBV7-9 to TRBJ2-1, with 9 bases fitting TRBD2. CDR3 amino acids: CASSTGLAEQFF. The CDR3 DNA reads as TGTGCCAGCAGCACCGGACTAGCGGAGCAGTTCTTC.